The clone carrying this TCR beta chain was seen only once. This specimen comes from a study of T cell changes during pregnancy in multiple sclerosis. The data were produced by immunoSEQ multiplex PCR, yet TCRdb's version contains in-frame clones alone and is incomplete. The sample records tens of thousands of clones, over 85% being singletons. The J segment lost 2 bases and the V segment lost 0 bases, leaving 9 bases of the junction unmatched. Germline V CDR1 and CDR2: LGHNA, YSLEER. The CDR3 is 18 amino acids. The receptor was derived from a female donor with multiple sclerosis, enrolled in a pregnancy study. This sequence joins TRBV4-3 and TRBJ2-3; 9 bases are a match to TRBD2. This material consisted of CD8+ T cells from peripheral blood mononuclear cells, taken after pregnancy. CDR3 in amino acids: CASSQEWLAGSSTDTQYF. CDR3 coding DNA: TGCGCCAGCAGCCAAGAATGGCTAGCGGGGTCCTCCACAGATACGCAGTATTTT.